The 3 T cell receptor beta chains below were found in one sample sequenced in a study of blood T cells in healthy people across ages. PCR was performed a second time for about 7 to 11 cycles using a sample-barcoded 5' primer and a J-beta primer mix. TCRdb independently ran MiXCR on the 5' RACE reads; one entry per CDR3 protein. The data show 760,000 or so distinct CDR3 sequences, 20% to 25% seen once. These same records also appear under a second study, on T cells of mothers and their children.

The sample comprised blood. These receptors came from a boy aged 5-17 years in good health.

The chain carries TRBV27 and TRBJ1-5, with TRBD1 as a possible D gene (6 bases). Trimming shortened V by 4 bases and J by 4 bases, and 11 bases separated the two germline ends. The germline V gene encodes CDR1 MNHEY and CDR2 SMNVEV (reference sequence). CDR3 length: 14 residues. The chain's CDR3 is CASSSWTANQPQHF. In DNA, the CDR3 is TGTGCCAGCAGTTCTTGGACAGCAAATCAGCCCCAGCATTTT.

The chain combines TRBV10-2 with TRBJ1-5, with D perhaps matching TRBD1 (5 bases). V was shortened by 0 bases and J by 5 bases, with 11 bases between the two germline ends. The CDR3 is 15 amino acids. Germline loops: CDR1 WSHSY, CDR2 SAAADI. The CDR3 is CASSESGGLDQPQHF. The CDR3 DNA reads TGCGCCAGCAGTGAGTCGGGGGGTCTCGATCAGCCCCAGCATTTT.

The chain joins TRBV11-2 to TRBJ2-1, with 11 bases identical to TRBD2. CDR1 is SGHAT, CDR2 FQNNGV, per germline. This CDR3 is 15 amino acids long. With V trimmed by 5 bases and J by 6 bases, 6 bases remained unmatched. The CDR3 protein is CASSVTSGVFNEQFF. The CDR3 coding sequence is TGTGCCAGCAGCGTGACTAGCGGGGTTTTCAATGAGCAGTTCTTC.